What follows describes a single T cell receptor (beta chain). The table lists this clone with a few counts. Its antigen is currently not known. Qualities for individual bases were not recorded, and no much larger clone is one base off. TCR CDR3 regions were amplified from genomic DNA by multiplex PCR using the deep immunoSEQ assay. For each cell subset, the extracted genomic DNA was distributed evenly across all wells of several immunoSEQ 96-well plates, and each plate served as one replicate. Each replicate PCR for sorted subsets received about 200 ng genomic DNA, equal to roughly 30,000 T cell genomes. Purified libraries were measured with a Qubit 3.0 fluorometer, size-checked on a Bioanalyzer 2100, and measured again with the KAPA Library Quantification kit. Every immunoSEQ 96-well plate was sequenced on a separate single-read 150-cycle Illumina NextSeq 550 flow cell. Concerning the study's data processing: Because the immunoSEQ output held only junctional sequences and lacked quality scores, the filtering could not match the filtering applied to full-length reads. To assign V/J genes and CDR3, sequences were annotated against IMGT germline references using PyIR, a Python wrapper for IgBLAST v1.9. Reads were filtered out if the reads had weak V/J assignments (E-value above 1e-6), no CDR3, stop codons, out-of-frame junctions, or ambiguous translated residues. A V3J clonotype was defined by an identical inferred V gene, J gene, and CDR3 amino acid sequence. Percentage overlap between repertoires was computed as shared unique clonotypes divided by the size of the smaller repertoire. Richness of each repertoire was evaluated using RTK rarefaction, the Chao1 estimator, and Recon v2.1 estimates of unobserved clonotypes. OLGA was used to compute generation probabilities for all TCRbeta clonotypes that the gDNA method yielded from a handful of donors. Sourced from immuneACCESS, this table was stored by TCRdb with only in-frame sequences that have V and J called. A share of the clones is absent; for the studies checked, an unresolved V gene accounts for under half, and the remainder has no known explanation. For V, J and clone size, that table is used; D and trimming come from the DNA. A total of about 2 million clones appear in this sample, about 95% of them only once. Clones ranked in the top ten supply under 1.5% of the sample.

CDR1 and CDR2 (MNHEY, SMNVEV) derive from the germline V gene (reference sequence). There are 14 amino acids in the CDR3, from cysteine to phenylalanine inclusive. The only DNA kept is the CDR3, 42 bases in frame from the first base. Trimmed from V: 1 base; trimmed from J: 5 bases; junction bases lacking a gene match: 2. CD8 naive samples consisted of CD45RO-negative cells that were positively selected for CCR7, yielding a CD45RA+CCR7+ population without TemRA cells. The donors were healthy, HIV-negative adults who had no recently reported acute infections or vaccinations. All donors were Caucasian adults living in Nashville, Tennessee, USA. Blood was obtained by leukapheresis, after which PBMCs were separated by Ficoll-Histopaque density gradient centrifugation and cryopreserved in liquid nitrogen vapor phase. Purity and quantity of every magnetically sorted T cell population were checked by analytical flow cytometry. From each sorted fraction, genomic DNA was isolated and quantified by UV absorbance on a Nanodrop 2000c.

These data are taken from a study of shared clonotypes between healthy human individuals (dated by TCRdb to 2020 to 2021). At the level of the whole study: Three men and two women, aged 18 to 49 years, made up the cohort. For each donor, three plates each were used for CD4 naive and CD4 memory, two plates were used for CD8 naive, and one plate was used for CD8 memory. To estimate repertoire size and how much clonotype sharing occurs between individuals, the study deeply sequenced the blood TCR repertoires of roughly 5 healthy adults. To increase sequencing depth and limit assay-specific biases, TCR repertoire library preparation and sequencing were carried out by different laboratories using diverse techniques. Between about 0.9 and 10 billion PBMCs per donor were obtained by leukapheresis.

Beyond this particular receptor, the publication reports: When a few donors were compared, the shared fraction of clonotypes was 5% to 6.5% for naive CD4, around 3.6% for naive CD8, 2.3% for memory CD4, and 0.4% for memory CD8. Larger estimated clonotype richness was generally found for naive subsets than for memory subsets. Only blood was sampled, and tissue TCR repertoires likely differ from those in blood. Incomplete sequencing was indicated by rarefaction of sorted-subset datasets, despite the large sequencing depth. The small number of donors limited the genetic and exposure-history diversity represented. Pairwise subsampling led to the expectation that sequencing depth would affect the degree of clonotype sharing among donors. Compared with non-shared clonotypes, clonotypes shared by all four sorted-subset donors had higher generation probabilities.

Sequenced material: naive CD8+ T cells sorted from blood. The cell subset or site label here, explained by the study, means: CD45RA+CCR7+. Rearrangement joined TRBV27 to TRBJ2-7; 10 middle bases align to TRBD1. This clonotype originated in a man in his late teens or twenties in good health. The CDR3 reads as follows: CASSLFGTGDEQYF. The base sequence is TGTGCCAGCAGTTTATTCGGGACAGGGGACGAGCAGTACTTC.